This T cell receptor beta chain appears in the sequencing data of a study of blood T cell repertoires in COVID-19. Authors' analysis steps: For nucleated cells, counts were estimated from reference gene primer amplification. TCRdb keeps only in-frame clones here, not all; method: immunoSEQ multiplex PCR. That table is the source of V, J and clone size, and D and trimming were worked out from the DNA. Found here are approximately 130,000 clones, over 70% of them singletons; the top ten hold over 15%. Germline V gene sequence: CDR1 MNHEY, CDR2 SMNVEV (reference sequence). Trimming took 2 bases from V and 7 from J; bases not matched to a gene: 2. The CDR3 is 13 amino acids.

This chain connects TRBV27 to TRBJ1-2; the match to TRBD1 covers 9 bases. This TCR came from a man at least 80 years old with acute or convalescent COVID-19. Sequenced input: peripheral blood. CDR3 DNA sequence: TGTGCCAGCAGTTTAAGGACAGGGGCTGGCTACACCTTC. Amino acid sequence: CASSLRTGAGYTF.